These 21 T cell receptor beta chains were all obtained from the same sample, sequenced in a study of cytomegalovirus exposure and HLA in healthy donors. Generated by immunoSEQ multiplex PCR, the TCRdb table keeps only in-frame clones and is missing some. The table includes 95,000 to 120,000 clones, approximately 96% detected once. Sequenced: PBMCs. These receptors originate from a young woman in good health and CMV-seronegative.

The genes are TRBV9 and TRBJ2-3; D gene ambiguous. The germline V gene has CDR1 SGDLS and CDR2 YYNGEE. Trimming took off 1 base at V and 0 bases at J, with 12 bases between the two ends. This CDR3 has 16 residues. CDR3 residues: CASSVNRALSTDTQYF. The CDR3 DNA sequence: TGTGCCAGCAGCGTAAATCGAGCGCTCAGCACAGATACGCAGTATTTT. The whole variable domain, filled in from reference TRBV9 and TRBJ2-3, reads DSGVTQTPKHLITATGQRVTLRCSPRSGDLSVYWYQQSLDQGLQFLIQYYNGEERAKGNILERFSAQQFPDLHSELNLSSLELGDSALYFCASSVNRALSTDTQYFGPGTRLTVL.

The J gene is TRBJ1-1, the V gene TRBV10-3, with 11 bases lining up with TRBD1. The CDR3 extends over 13 amino acids. Losses at the gene ends were 9 bases for V and 7 bases for J; bases not matched to a gene: 7. CDR1 ENHRY and CDR2 SYGVKD come from the germline V gene. The CDR3 DNA reads TGTGCCATGGACAGGGGGCGAACCCTTGAAGCTTTCTTT. Its translation is CAMDRGRTLEAFF.

V usage is TRBV4-2 and J usage is TRBJ1-2, with a tentative D call TRBD1 (5 bases). The V gene's germline CDR1 is LGHNA and CDR2 YNFKEQ. The CDR3 covers 17 residues. With 0 bases removed from V and 1 base from J, the gap between germline ends came to 15 bases. The DNA for the CDR3 is TGTGCCAGCAGCCAAGATTCCGGAGGGGTACGTAACTATGGCTACACCTTC. This gives the protein CASSQDSGGVRNYGYTF.

This clone was counted between two and nine times. The rearrangement joins TRBV6-5 to TRBJ1-1; D not resolved. The V end was cut by 5 bases, the J end by 1 base, with 11 bases between. The CDR3 extends over 14 amino acids. Germline lookup yields CDR1 MNHEY and CDR2 SVGAGI. DNA for the CDR3: TGTGCCAGCAGTCACCTAAGAGGGAACACTGAAGCTTTCTTT. Amino acid sequence: CASSHLRGNTEAFF.

This sequence joins TRBV7-8 and TRBJ1-2; 7 bases map to TRBD1. Looked up from germline, CDR1 is SGHVS and CDR2 is FQNEAQ. Trimming removed 4 bases from V and 8 bases from J; junction bases left unmatched: 4. The CDR3 consists of 12 residues. CDR3 DNA: TGTGCCAGCAGCTCAAGACAGGGAGGCTACACCTTC. This sequence encodes CASSSRQGGYTF.

V usage is TRBV6-1 and J usage is TRBJ1-6; D is unresolved. In germline, CDR1 is MNHNS, CDR2 SASEGT. Trimming cost V 4 bases and J 6 bases, with 10 bases left between them. The CDR3 spans 14 residues. The CDR3 reads CASSAIQSNSPLHF. In DNA, the CDR3 is TGTGCCAGCAGTGCTATACAGAGTAATTCACCCCTCCACTTT.

V gene TRBV4-1 combines with J gene TRBJ1-4, with TRBD1 matching over 7 bases. Germline loops: CDR1 MGHRA, CDR2 YSYEKL. This CDR3 comprises 15 residues. V lost 0 bases and J lost 8; bases outside the gene matches: 6. The CDR3 region has the DNA TGCGCCAGCAGCCAAGATTGGGGACAGAGCGAAAAACTGTTTTTT. It is translated as CASSQDWGQSEKLFF.

In this sample, this clone turned up once. This chain links TRBV20-1 with TRBJ2-7; unclear D gene. Germline-derived CDR1 and CDR2 are DFQATT and SNEGSKA (reference sequence). The CDR3 loop spans 11 amino acids. Trimming took off 1 base at V and 3 bases at J, with 4 bases between the two ends. The CDR3 DNA reads as TGCAGTGCTAGAGGTCGCTACGAGCAGTACTTC. Amino acid sequence: CSARGRYEQYF.

J is TRBJ1-2 and V is TRBV10-3, with D unclear. The CDR3 runs to 15 residues. Trimming stripped 3 bases from V and 0 bases from J, with 11 bases between. The germline CDR1 and CDR2 sequences are ENHRY and SYGVKD. Here the CDR3 DNA reads TGTGCCATCAGTGAAGTTTTGTTAGCTAACTATGGCTACACCTTC. This sequence encodes CAISEVLLANYGYTF.

The CDR3 nucleotides are TGTGCCAGCAGCCAAAGTATCACAGCGGGGGGGGCCGGGGATACGCAGTATTTT. It translates to CASSQSITAGGAGDTQYF. The chain is built from TRBV4-2 and TRBJ2-3; 10 bases are shared with TRBD2. The CDR3 loop spans 18 amino acids. Germline V CDR1 and CDR2: LGHNA, YNFKEQ. V trimming: 2 bases; J trimming: 6 bases; junction bases outside the gene matches: 14.

The chain carries TRBV2 and TRBJ1-4, with 8 bases that match TRBD1. Germline values: CDR1 SNHLY, CDR2 FYNNEI. With V trimmed by 5 bases and J by 4 bases, 9 bases remained unmatched. CDR3 length equals 16 residues. The CDR3 nucleotides are TGTGCCAGCAGTCTTAACAGACAGGGGTATAATGAAAAACTGTTTTTT. Translation gives CASSLNRQGYNEKLFF.

The gene calls are TRBV4-2 and TRBJ2-7, with TRBD2 identical over 8 bases. The CDR3 runs to 16 residues. Germline lookup yields CDR1 LGHNA and CDR2 YNFKEQ. V lost 1 base and J lost 1; bases outside the gene matches: 6. This CDR3 reads CASSQAITSGSYEQYF. The CDR3 DNA reads as TGTGCCAGCAGCCAAGCTATCACTAGCGGATCCTACGAGCAGTACTTC.

The chain couples TRBV18 to TRBJ2-7; the D gene is possibly TRBD1 (6 bases). CDR1 KGHSH and CDR2 LQKENI come from the germline V gene. The CDR3 totals 14 residues. Trimming took off 8 bases at V and 2 bases at J, with 16 bases between the two ends. The CDR3 here is CASAFRDIPYEQYF. The CDR3 coding sequence is TGTGCCAGCGCTTTCCGGGACATCCCCTACGAGCAGTACTTC.

The chain employs TRBV4-1 and TRBJ2-7, with D tentatively TRBD1 (5 bases). This CDR3 spans 13 amino acids. V lost 9 bases and J 0 bases, leaving 12 bases between the germline ends. The germline gives CDR1 MGHRA, CDR2 YSYEKL. CDR3 nucleotides: TGCGCCAGTAGTACAGGAAACTCCTACGAGCAGTACTTC. Translated: CASSTGNSYEQYF.

This clone was counted a single time. The chain has TRBV4-1 and TRBJ2-2; D gene ambiguous. Germline loops: CDR1 MGHRA, CDR2 YSYEKL. V was cut by 3 bases and J by 1 base, with 3 bases left in between. This CDR3 contains 13 residues. In DNA form, the CDR3 reads TGCGCCAGCAGCCACCGGAACACCGGGGAGCTGTTTTTT. This gives the protein CASSHRNTGELFF.

This clone was seen only once. The chain links TRBV7-2 to TRBJ1-2; D unclear. The germline CDR1 and CDR2 sequences are SGHTA and FQGNSA. The V end lost 5 bases, the J end lost 10 bases, and 17 bases lay between the germline ends. The CDR3 contains 13 residues. CDR3 sequence: CASSPWSVQDYTF. The DNA for the CDR3 is TGTGCCAGCAGCCCATGGTCTGTACAAGACTACACCTTC.

J is TRBJ2-5 and V is TRBV28; 12 bases are shared with TRBD2. Losses at the gene ends were 3 bases for V and 5 bases for J; bases not matched to a gene: 7. CDR1 MDHEN and CDR2 SYDVKM come from the germline V gene. This CDR3 comprises 16 residues. In DNA form, the CDR3 reads TGTGCCAGCAGTTTCCGAAGACTAGCGGGGGAGGAGACCCAGTACTTC. It is translated as CASSFRRLAGEETQYF.

The chain carries TRBV2 and TRBJ2-2; possible D gene TRBD1, 5 bases. Trimming left V 4 bases short and J 7 bases short, with 16 bases between. From germline, CDR1 is SNHLY and CDR2 FYNNEI. The CDR3 has 15 residues. Written as DNA, the CDR3 is TGTGCCAGCAGTGCCCTGGACAATCGGAGCGGGGAGCTGTTTTTT. Its protein is CASSALDNRSGELFF. The entire variable domain, with the rest obtained from reference TRBV2 and TRBJ2-2, is as follows: EPEVTQTPSHQVTQMGQEVILRCVPISNHLYFYWYRQILGQKVEFLVSFYNNEISEKSEIFDDQFSVERPDGSNFTLKIRSTKLEDSAMYFCASSALDNRSGELFFGEGSRLTVL.

CDR3 residues: CASTPGLAGGISHTQYF. The CDR3 nucleotides read TGTGCCAGTACCCCGGGACTAGCGGGGGGGATTTCTCATACGCAGTATTTT. The rearrangement links TRBV19 to TRBJ2-3; 16 bases are a match to TRBD2. The junction had 11 bases not matched to a gene; V was cut back by 7 bases and J by 7 bases. The V gene's germline CDR1 is LNHDA and CDR2 SQIVND (reference sequence). The CDR3 sequence is 17 residues long.

This chain joins TRBV11-1 and TRBJ1-2; no definite D call. The ends were cut back, 6 bases at V and 2 bases at J, with 7 bases in the middle. CDR1 is SGHAT, CDR2 FQDESV, per germline (reference sequence). The CDR3 totals 12 residues. The DNA for the CDR3 is TGTGCCAGCAGTAGAGAGAACTATGGCTACACCTTC. Protein sequence: CASSRENYGYTF.

The V call is TRBV6-5, the J call TRBJ2-7; TRBD2 agrees at 11 bases. Germline loops: CDR1 MNHEY, CDR2 SVGAGI. The CDR3 runs 14 residues. V trimming: 4 bases; J trimming: 4 bases; junction bases outside the gene matches: 3. The CDR3 protein is CASSLGTSGYEQYF. The DNA of the CDR3 is TGTGCCAGCAGTTTGGGGACTAGCGGTTACGAGCAGTACTTC.